These T cell receptor beta chains were read from a single sample in a study of Graves' ophthalmopathy and Graves' hyperthyroidism. TCRdb re-analysed the multiplex PCR reads in MiXCR, keeping a single row per CDR3 protein. The repertoire holds hundreds of thousands of distinct CDR3 sequences, approximately 21% seen once, with more than 5.5% in the top ten. The source material was peripheral blood. The receptor source for this set is a woman in her late teens or twenties with stable Graves' hyperthyroidism. Some clones in this sample may be carry-over from other donors' samples. CDR3s include the opening cysteine and the closing phenylalanine or tryptophan. D genes are given only for firm matches. Clone size is stated in some rows and not others, as once, few, many or a class when expanded.

clone_size j_call d_call v_call cdr3_nt cdr3_aa
few TRBJ1-1 TRBD1 TRBV12-3/TRBV12-4 TGTGCCAGCAGTAAATCCGGGACAGCCACAGATGAAGCTTTCTTT CASSKSGTATDEAFF
- TRBJ1-1 - TRBV11-2 TGTGCCAGCAGCTCTGAAGGACGGGGAGACACTGAAGCTTTCTTT CASSSEGRGDTEAFF
- TRBJ2-7 TRBD1 TRBV29-1 TGCAGCGTTGCCGACAGGGCTCTCTACGAGCAGTACTTC CSVADRALYEQYF
many TRBJ1-3 - TRBV30 TGTGCCTGCACAGGGTTCGGAAACACCATATATTTT CACTGFGNTIYF
- TRBJ2-5 TRBD2 TRBV15 TGTGCCACCAGCAGCCTACTAGCGGGAGGCGGGGGGACCCAGTACTTC CATSSLLAGGGGTQYF
many TRBJ1-6 TRBD1 TRBV2 TGTGCCAGCAGACGAACCGGGACAGGGTATTCACCCCTCCACTTT CASRRTGTGYSPLHF
many TRBJ1-5 TRBD1 TRBV2 TGTGCCAGCAACAGACAGGGAAGCAATCAGCCCCAGCATTTT CASNRQGSNQPQHF
few TRBJ2-4 - TRBV28 TGTGCCAGCAGTTCCCCCTCAGGCCCCCGCGGCATTAAGTACTTC CASSSPSGPRGIKYF
- TRBJ2-2 TRBD1 TRBV11-1 TGTGCCAGCAGCCATTATCGGGACAGAAACACCGGGGAGCTGTTTTTT CASSHYRDRNTGELFF
many TRBJ1-2 TRBD1 TRBV6-1 TGTGCCAGCAGTGAAGGAACAGGGGACTATGGCTACACCTTC CASSEGTGDYGYTF
many TRBJ2-5 TRBD1 TRBV4-2 TGTGCCAGCAGCCAAGATGGGACAGGCGCTCCTATAGAGACCCAGTACTTC CASSQDGTGAPIETQYF
many TRBJ2-7 - TRBV20-1 TGCAGTGCTGGAAGATCCAGCTACGGAGAGCAGTACTTC CSAGRSSYGEQYF
- TRBJ2-7 - TRBV13 TGTGCCAGCAGCTTATGGGGTAGCCCCTACGAGCAGTACTTC CASSLWGSPYEQYF
many TRBJ2-5 TRBD1 TRBV10-3 TGTGCCATCAGTGACCAAGGACAGGGATCACAGACCCAGTACTTC CAISDQGQGSQTQYF
- TRBJ2-5 - TRBV20-1 TGCAGTGCTAGAGATCGACGGCTACCCGAGACCCAGTACTTC CSARDRRLPETQYF
- TRBJ2-2 - TRBV7-3 TGTGCCAGCAGCTTAGTGGGGACCACATTAGCCGGGGAGCTGTTTTTT CASSLVGTTLAGELFF
many TRBJ1-5 - TRBV2 TGTGCCAGCAGTGAAGCACCCCAGTATAGCAATCAGCCCCAGCATTTT CASSEAPQYSNQPQHF
many TRBJ2-7 - TRBV10-2 TGCGCCAGCAGTCCGTGGGGACGTACTTACGAGCAGTACTTC CASSPWGRTYEQYF
many TRBJ2-7 - TRBV2 TGTGCCAGCAGCGGACCCCTCGAGCAGTACTTC CASSGPLEQYF
many TRBJ1-2 TRBD1 TRBV29-1 TGCAGCGTTGTTCAGGGGGCAGGCGGCTACACCTTC CSVVQGAGGYTF
many TRBJ2-7 - TRBV20-1 TGCAGTGCTCCTGGGGCCGTGGGGTACGAGCAGTACTTC CSAPGAVGYEQYF
many TRBJ1-2 - TRBV4-1 TGCGCCAGCAGCCAAATGACGGAGGCAAACTATGGCTACACCTTC CASSQMTEANYGYTF
many TRBJ1-6 - TRBV15 TGTGCCACCAGCAGAGATCGGGAAACTCATTCACCCCTCCACTTT CATSRDRETHSPLHF
many TRBJ2-7 TRBD1 TRBV28 TGTGCCACCCGGAGGGACAGGGGACTCTACGAGCAGTACTTC CATRRDRGLYEQYF
- TRBJ2-5 - TRBV12-3/TRBV12-4 TGTGCCAGCAGTCCTACAGGGGCGTTCGGGGGGACCCAGTACTTC CASSPTGAFGGTQYF
once TRBJ2-7 - TRBV20-1 - CSANSGQGKYEEYF
many TRBJ1-2 - TRBV12-3/TRBV12-4 TGTGCCAGCAGTCCAAGGGAAGGGGTCTATGGCTACACCTTC CASSPREGVYGYTF
few TRBJ1-2 TRBD1 TRBV7-6 TGTGCCAGCAGAAGTGGACAGGGGGCGATGGATGGCTACACCTTC CASRSGQGAMDGYTF
many TRBJ2-5 - TRBV28 TGTGCCAGCAGAGGACAGCTTCGGGAGACCCAGTACTTC CASRGQLRETQYF
many TRBJ1-5 - TRBV15 TGTGCCACCAGCAGAGACAGAGATCAGCCCCAGCATTTT CATSRDRDQPQHF
many TRBJ2-5 TRBD2 TRBV7-9 TGTGCCAGCAGCCATACCGGACTAGCGGGAGAGGGGGAGACCCAGTACTTC CASSHTGLAGEGETQYF
- TRBJ1-2 - TRBV28 TGTGCCAGCAGTTTAGTCGTTTCTTGGGGGGCCCGGGGGAATGGCTACACCTTC CASSLVVSWGARGNGYTF
many TRBJ2-7 - TRBV5-1 TGCGCCAGCAGCTTACTGATTGGACAGGGAGGGATCGGAGGCTACGAGCAGTACTTC CASSLLIGQGGIGGYEQYF
many TRBJ1-1 - TRBV6-1 TGTGCCAGCAGTGACCTGATTTCTCCGGGTCACACTGAAGCTTTCTTT CASSDLISPGHTEAFF
many TRBJ1-2 - TRBV7-2 TGTGCCAGCAGCTTACTGGACTATGGCTACACCTTC CASSLLDYGYTF
many TRBJ2-7 TRBD1 TRBV27 TGTGCCAGCAGTTTTCCAAAGAGATCAAACCGGGACAGGGTCTCCTACGAGCAGTACTTC CASSFPKRSNRDRVSYEQYF
many TRBJ1-1 - TRBV5-1 TGCGCCAGCAGCTTGGCCGGGGGCCAGAACACTGAAGCTTTCTTT CASSLAGGQNTEAFF
few TRBJ2-5 TRBD1 TRBV19 TGTGCCAGTAGTATGACAGGGGCTCAAGAGACCCAGTACTTC CASSMTGAQETQYF
many TRBJ2-4 - TRBV28 TGTGCCACCGCCTTGGACATTCAGTACTTC CATALDIQYF
few TRBJ2-4 - TRBV29-1 TGCAGCGTTGTAGTTGGCGGGAAAAACATTAAGTACTTC CSVVVGGKNIKYF
- TRBJ1-6 TRBD1 TRBV7-2 TGTGCCAGCGGGCGACAGGGAGAAGGTTCACACCTCCACTTT CASGRQGEGSHLHF
- TRBJ1-1 TRBD1 TRBV28 TGTGCCAGCAGTCGAAGCAGGGGGCGGACTGAAGCTTTCTTT CASSRSRGRTEAFF
many TRBJ1-2 - TRBV12-3/TRBV12-4 TGTGCCAGCAGTTGGACAGACAGGCTTCAAGGCTACACCTTC CASSWTDRLQGYTF
many TRBJ1-2 - TRBV6-1 TGTGCCAGCAGTGAAGAACCAGCCAGCTTAAACTATGGCTACACCTTC CASSEEPASLNYGYTF
- TRBJ1-1 - TRBV2 TGTGCCAGCAGTGAACTCTCCGTTGGGGACACTGAAGCTTTCTTT CASSELSVGDTEAFF
many TRBJ1-6 - TRBV6-1 TGTGCCAGCAGTGAAGCCGAGGGAAATTCACCCCTCCACTTT CASSEAEGNSPLHF
few TRBJ2-5 - TRBV19 TGTGCCAGTACTCCTAGGGTTGGGCAAGAGACCCAGTACTTC CASTPRVGQETQYF
many TRBJ2-7 - TRBV28 TGTGCCAGCAGCCGACTTTCCAGCTCCTACGAGCAGTACTTC CASSRLSSSYEQYF